This TCR beta chain was identified in a study of shared clonotypes between healthy human individuals. The assay was run at deep level. Sequenced by immunoSEQ multiplex PCR; TCRdb stores in-frame clones only, minus some. The sample has about 1.1 million clones, around three quarters seen once. Remarks on this clone: The antigen remains undetermined. Other DNA sequences within the sample encode an identical CDR3.

The study, taken as a whole, reports: Among donors, clonotype sharing was expected to be affected by sequencing depth. Naive subsets usually exceeded memory subsets in estimated richness.

The sequencing input was memory CD4+ T cells from PBMCs. Stated subset: CD45RA-negative fraction. This sequence originates from a man aged 18 to 30 in good health. Some clones in this sample may be carry-over from other donors' samples.

DNA of the CDR3: TGTGCCAGCAGTTTAAGGGCAGGGGGCCTCTACGAGCAGTACTTC. Encoded protein: CASSLRAGGLYEQYF. The chain joins TRBV28 to TRBJ2-7, with 8 bases aligning to TRBD1. With V trimmed by 2 bases and J by 3 bases, 6 bases remained unmatched. This CDR3 is 15 amino acids long. From germline, CDR1 is MDHEN and CDR2 SYDVKM.